This record covers a single TCR beta chain. Its antigen remains unidentified. As originally analysed: After removing out-of-frame reads, 2 million to 2.5 million distinct TCRbeta sequences remained. Measured with immunoSEQ multiplex PCR; TCRdb has only the in-frame clones, and not every one. V and J calls and clone size are given by that table; D and trimming were obtained from the DNA. The profile shows about 56,000 clones, about 80% of them singletons. The sort gate was single viable CD3+CD4+CD8-CD45RO+ cells for memory CD4+ T cells. This record comes from a study of memory CD4+ T cells and cytomegalovirus serostatus. As for the study in general: Donors were healthy Belgian adults, 8 to 10 CMV seropositive and roughly 25 seronegative. Notes on the study in general: CD4+ memory repertoires contained 67 of 164 reported CMV TCRbeta sequences.

The CDR3 length is 14 residues. V dropped 2 bases and J dropped 4 bases, with 11 bases sitting between them. Germline V gene lookup returns CDR1 SGHRS and CDR2 YFSETQ. This receptor was obtained from an adult in good health and CMV-seropositive. The specimen was memory CD4+ T cells from blood. The gene calls are TRBV5-1 and TRBJ2-3, with D possibly being TRBD2 (5 bases). The CDR3 DNA is TGCGCCAGCAGCTTCGGAGGATTCCCAGATACGCAGTATTTT. It yields the protein CASSFGGFPDTQYF. The whole variable domain, remainder taken from reference TRBV5-1 and TRBJ2-3, is KAGVTQTPRYLIKTRGQQVTLSCSPISGHRSVSWYQQTPGQGLQFLFEYFSETQRNKGNFPGRFSGRQFSNSRSEMNVSTLELGDSALYLCASSFGGFPDTQYFGPGTRLTVL.